This paragraph covers one T cell receptor (beta chain) sequence. Its antigen is as yet unknown. The germline gene is not matched at one end of the junction; a read error may be the cause. Diagnosis relied on clinical symptoms, serum thyroxine and TRAb, thyroid ultrasound and orbital computed tomography. Out of over 9 ml of fresh peripheral blood came the PBMCs. The CDR3 is made up of 16 amino acids. Germline CDR1 SGHAT, CDR2 FQNNGV. The sample originates from a study of T cells in Graves' hyperthyroidism and ophthalmopathy. For the study at large: Blood from the periphery was taken at initial diagnosis, before any treatment.

Study-wide results and limits: Among thyroid clonotypes expanded above 0.001, most also appeared in blood.

Using RNA transcripts as the source, TCR beta CDR3 regions were amplified. During a first-round RT-PCR of the TCR CDR3, the HTBI primer set was used. From the multiplex PCR reads, TCRdb called clonotypes with MiXCR, one entry per CDR3 protein. The repertoire holds about 380,000 distinct CDR3 sequences, with approximately 13% as singletons. The receptor's source is a man aged 30 to 39 with Graves' hyperthyroidism that later progressed to Graves' ophthalmopathy. Source material: blood. The V and J genes are TRBV11-2 and TRBJ1-3; D is unresolved. CDR3 loop: CASSFPRPDSGNTIYF. CDR3 nucleotides: TGTGCCAGCAGCTTCCCCCGCCCCGACTCTGGAAACACCATATACTTT.